This TCR beta chain was sequenced in a study of naive and memory T cell subsets. The CDR3 has 11 amino acids. Germline assignment: CDR1 MNHEY and CDR2 SVGEGT. The germline V and J ends were trimmed by 0 bases and 6 bases, with 3 bases remaining between them. An equimolar mix of two oligonucleotides served as the beta constant-region primer for TRBC1 and TRBC2. Ligated cDNA was amplified by four rounds of PCR with nested alpha and beta constant-region primers and SP2. TCRdb reanalysed the UMI-ligation and nested PCR reads using MiXCR and keeps one entry per CDR3 protein. This table holds 80,000 to 95,000 distinct CDR3 sequences, 9% to 9.5% found once. The study's findings and limits: RNA-based TCR counts may shift with T cell activation and differentiation.

This clonotype was seen a few times. What it binds is unknown. Sequencing input: naive CD8+ T cells from blood. This sequence was found in a human donor in good health. V gene TRBV6-2 or TRBV6-3 combines with J gene TRBJ2-7; D is ambiguous. This CDR3 is CASSYSVEQYF. In DNA form, the CDR3 reads TGTGCCAGCAGTTACTCGGTCGAGCAGTACTTC.